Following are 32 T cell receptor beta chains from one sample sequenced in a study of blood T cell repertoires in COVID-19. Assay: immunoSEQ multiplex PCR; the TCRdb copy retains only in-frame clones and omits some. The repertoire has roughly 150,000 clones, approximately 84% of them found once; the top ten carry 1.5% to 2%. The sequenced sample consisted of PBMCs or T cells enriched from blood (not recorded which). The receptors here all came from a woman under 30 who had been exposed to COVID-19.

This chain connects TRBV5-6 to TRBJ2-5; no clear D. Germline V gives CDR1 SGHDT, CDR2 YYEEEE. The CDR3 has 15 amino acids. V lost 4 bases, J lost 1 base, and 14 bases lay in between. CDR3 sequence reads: CASSPIGFTQETQYF. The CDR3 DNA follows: TGTGCCAGCAGCCCCATCGGTTTTACCCAAGAGACCCAGTACTTC. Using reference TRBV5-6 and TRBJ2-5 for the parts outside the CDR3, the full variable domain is DAGVTQSPTHLIKTRGQQVTLRCSPKSGHDTVSWYQQALGQGPQFIFQYYEEEERQRGNFPDRFSGHQFPNYSSELNVNALLLGDSALYLCASSPIGFTQETQYFGPGTRLLVL.

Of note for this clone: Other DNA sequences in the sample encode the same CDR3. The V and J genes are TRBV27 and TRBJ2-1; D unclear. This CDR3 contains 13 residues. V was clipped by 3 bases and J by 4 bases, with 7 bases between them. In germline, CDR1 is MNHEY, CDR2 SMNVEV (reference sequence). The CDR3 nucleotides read TGTGCCAGCAGTTTTAGAACGTACAATGAGCAGTTCTTC. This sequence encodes CASSFRTYNEQFF.

This CDR3 reads CASSSAGARDYEQYF. The DNA for the CDR3 is TGTGCCAGCAGTTCAGCGGGAGCCAGAGATTACGAGCAGTACTTC. The chain carries TRBV28 and TRBJ2-7; 8 nucleotides line up with TRBD2. CDR1 is MDHEN and CDR2 is SYDVKM in the germline V gene. With 4 bases clipped from V and 4 bases from J, the junction kept 9 bases outside the gene matches. The CDR3 consists of 15 residues.

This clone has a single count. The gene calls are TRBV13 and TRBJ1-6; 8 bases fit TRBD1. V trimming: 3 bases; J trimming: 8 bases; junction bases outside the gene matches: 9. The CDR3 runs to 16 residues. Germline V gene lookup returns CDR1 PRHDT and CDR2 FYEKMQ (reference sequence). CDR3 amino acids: CASSFYRGNYDSPLHF. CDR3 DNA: TGTGCCAGCAGCTTCTACAGGGGGAACTACGATTCACCCCTCCACTTT.

CDR3 sequence reads: CASTLEGEKLFF. The CDR3 DNA follows: TGTGCCAGCACCCTAGAGGGCGAAAAACTGTTTTTT. V usage is TRBV28 and J usage is TRBJ1-4; the D is unclear. Trimming stripped 7 bases from V and 8 bases from J, with 11 bases between. This CDR3 is 12 amino acids long. Germline CDR1 reads MDHEN; CDR2 reads SYDVKM. The full variable domain, its missing parts supplied by reference TRBV28 and TRBJ1-4, is DVKVTQSSRYLVKRTGEKVFLECVQDMDHENMFWYRQDPGLGLRLIYFSYDVKMKEKGDIPEGYSVSREKKERFSLILESASTNQTSMYLCASTLEGEKLFFGSGTQLSVL.

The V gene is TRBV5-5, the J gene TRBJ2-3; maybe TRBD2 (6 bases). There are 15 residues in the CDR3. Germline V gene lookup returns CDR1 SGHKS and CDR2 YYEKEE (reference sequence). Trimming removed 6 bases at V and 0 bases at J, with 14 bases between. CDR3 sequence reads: CASNWGDPSTDTQYF. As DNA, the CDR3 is TGTGCCAGCAATTGGGGGGATCCTAGCACAGATACGCAGTATTTT.

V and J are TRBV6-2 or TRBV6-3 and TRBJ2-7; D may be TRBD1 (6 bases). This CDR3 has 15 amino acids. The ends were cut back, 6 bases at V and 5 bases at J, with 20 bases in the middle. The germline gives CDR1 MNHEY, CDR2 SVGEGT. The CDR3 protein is CASSPPRGSVNEQYF. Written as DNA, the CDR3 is TGTGCCAGCAGCCCCCCCAGGGGCTCAGTGAACGAGCAGTACTTC.

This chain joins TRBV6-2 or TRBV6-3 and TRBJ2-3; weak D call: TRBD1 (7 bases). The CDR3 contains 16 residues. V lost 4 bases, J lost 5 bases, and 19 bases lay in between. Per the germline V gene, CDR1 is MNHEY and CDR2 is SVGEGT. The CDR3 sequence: CASSFGGRGRGDTQYF. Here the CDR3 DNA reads TGTGCCAGCAGTTTCGGGGGCAGGGGGAGAGGAGATACGCAGTATTTT.

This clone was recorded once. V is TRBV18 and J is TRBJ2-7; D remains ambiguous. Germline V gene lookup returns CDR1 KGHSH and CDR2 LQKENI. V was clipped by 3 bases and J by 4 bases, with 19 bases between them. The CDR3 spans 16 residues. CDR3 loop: CASSPLAGEPPYEQYF. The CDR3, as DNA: TGTGCCAGCTCACCCCTCGCCGGAGAACCCCCTTACGAGCAGTACTTC.

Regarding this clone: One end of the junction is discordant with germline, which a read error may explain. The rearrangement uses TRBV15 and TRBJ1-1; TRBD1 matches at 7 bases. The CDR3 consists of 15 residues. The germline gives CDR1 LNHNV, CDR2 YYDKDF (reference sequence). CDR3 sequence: CATSRDRAMNTEAFF. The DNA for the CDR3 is TGTGCCACCAGCCGAGACAGGGCCATGAACACTGAAGCTTTCTTT.

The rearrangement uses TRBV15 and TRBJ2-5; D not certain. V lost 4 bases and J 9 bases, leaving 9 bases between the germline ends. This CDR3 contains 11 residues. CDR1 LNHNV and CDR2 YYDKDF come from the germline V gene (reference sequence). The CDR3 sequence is CATSNPTAQYF. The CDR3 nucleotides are TGTGCCACCAGCAACCCTACGGCCCAGTACTTC.

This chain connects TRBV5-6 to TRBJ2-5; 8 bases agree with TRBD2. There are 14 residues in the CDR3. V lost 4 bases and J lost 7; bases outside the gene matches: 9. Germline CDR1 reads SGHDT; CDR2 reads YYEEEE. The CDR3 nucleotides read TGTGCCAGCAGCCTCGGGGGGGCGTTAAGGACCCAGTACTTC. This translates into CASSLGGALRTQYF.

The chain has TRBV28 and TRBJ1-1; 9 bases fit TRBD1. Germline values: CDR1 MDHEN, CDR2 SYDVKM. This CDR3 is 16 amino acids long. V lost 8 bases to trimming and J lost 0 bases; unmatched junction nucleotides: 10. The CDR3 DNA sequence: TGTGCCAGCGGGTTGGACAGGGGAATGTTGAACACTGAAGCTTTCTTT. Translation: CASGLDRGMLNTEAFF.

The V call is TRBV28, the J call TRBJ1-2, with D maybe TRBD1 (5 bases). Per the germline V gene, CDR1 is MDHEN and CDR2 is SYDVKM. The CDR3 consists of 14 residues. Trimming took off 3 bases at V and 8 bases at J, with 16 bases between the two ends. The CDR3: CASSFISGSAGYTF. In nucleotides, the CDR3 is TGTGCCAGCAGTTTTATTTCAGGGTCCGCAGGCTACACCTTC.

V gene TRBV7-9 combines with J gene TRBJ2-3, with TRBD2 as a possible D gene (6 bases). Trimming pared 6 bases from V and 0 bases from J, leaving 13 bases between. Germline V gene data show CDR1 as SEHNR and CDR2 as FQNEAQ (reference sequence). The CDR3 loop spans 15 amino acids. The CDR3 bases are TGTGCCAGCAGTCAAACTAGCAGAAGCACAGATACGCAGTATTTT. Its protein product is CASSQTSRSTDTQYF.

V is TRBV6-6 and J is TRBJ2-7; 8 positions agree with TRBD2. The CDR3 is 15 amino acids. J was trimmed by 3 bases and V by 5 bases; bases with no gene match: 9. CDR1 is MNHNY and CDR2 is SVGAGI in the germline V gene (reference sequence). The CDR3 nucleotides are TGTGCCAGCAGTACAAATAGCGGGACGGTCTACGAGCAGTACTTC. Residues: CASSTNSGTVYEQYF.

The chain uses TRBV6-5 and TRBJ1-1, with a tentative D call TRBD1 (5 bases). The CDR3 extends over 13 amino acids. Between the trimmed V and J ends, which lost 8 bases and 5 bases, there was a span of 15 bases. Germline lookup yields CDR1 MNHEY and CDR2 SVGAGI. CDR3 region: CASRAREGTEAFF. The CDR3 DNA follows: TGTGCCAGCCGGGCCCGGGAGGGGACTGAAGCTTTCTTT.

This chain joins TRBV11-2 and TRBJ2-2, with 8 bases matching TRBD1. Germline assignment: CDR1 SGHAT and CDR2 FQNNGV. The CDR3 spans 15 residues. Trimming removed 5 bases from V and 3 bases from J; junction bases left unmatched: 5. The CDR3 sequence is CASSAGTGYTGELFF. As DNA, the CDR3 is TGTGCCAGCAGCGCCGGGACAGGTTACACCGGGGAGCTGTTTTTT.

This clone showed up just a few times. Here the CDR3 DNA reads TGTGCCAGCAGCTTAGGTTGGACAGGGGGCGGCACAGATACGCAGTATTTT. It yields the protein CASSLGWTGGGTDTQYF. This chain links TRBV7-2 with TRBJ2-3; 11 bases line up with TRBD1. The CDR3 runs to 17 residues. J lost 1 base, V lost 1 base, and 4 bases had no gene match. The germline V gene has CDR1 SGHTA and CDR2 FQGNSA.

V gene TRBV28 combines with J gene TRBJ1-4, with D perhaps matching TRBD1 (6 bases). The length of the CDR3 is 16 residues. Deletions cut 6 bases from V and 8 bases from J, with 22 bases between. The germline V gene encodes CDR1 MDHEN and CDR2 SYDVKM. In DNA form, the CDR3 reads TGTGCCAGCAGAATGAGGGGGGGCGCGGAGGTAGAAAAACTGTTTTTT. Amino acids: CASRMRGGAEVEKLFF. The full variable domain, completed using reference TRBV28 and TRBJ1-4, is DVKVTQSSRYLVKRTGEKVFLECVQDMDHENMFWYRQDPGLGLRLIYFSYDVKMKEKGDIPEGYSVSREKKERFSLILESASTNQTSMYLCASRMRGGAEVEKLFFGSGTQLSVL.

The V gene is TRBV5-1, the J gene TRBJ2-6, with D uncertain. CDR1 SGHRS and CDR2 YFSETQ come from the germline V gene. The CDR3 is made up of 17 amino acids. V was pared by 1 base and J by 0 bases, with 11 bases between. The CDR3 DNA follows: TGCGCCAGCAGCTTGTGGCCCCAGTCCTCTGGGGCCAACGTCCTGACTTTC. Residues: CASSLWPQSSGANVLTF.

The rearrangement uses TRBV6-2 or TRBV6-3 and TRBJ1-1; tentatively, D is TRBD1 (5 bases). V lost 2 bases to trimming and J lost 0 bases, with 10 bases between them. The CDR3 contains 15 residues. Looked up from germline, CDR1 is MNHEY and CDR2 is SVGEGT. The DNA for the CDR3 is TGTGCCAGCAGTTACAGGGGTCATATGAACACTGAAGCTTTCTTT. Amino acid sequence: CASSYRGHMNTEAFF.

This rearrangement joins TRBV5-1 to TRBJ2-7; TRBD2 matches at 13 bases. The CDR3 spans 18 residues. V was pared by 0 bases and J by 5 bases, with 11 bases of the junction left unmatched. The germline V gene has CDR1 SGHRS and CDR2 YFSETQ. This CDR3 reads CASSLGTSGSVVKNEQYF. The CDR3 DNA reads TGCGCCAGCAGCTTGGGGACTAGCGGGAGCGTGGTTAAGAACGAGCAGTACTTC.

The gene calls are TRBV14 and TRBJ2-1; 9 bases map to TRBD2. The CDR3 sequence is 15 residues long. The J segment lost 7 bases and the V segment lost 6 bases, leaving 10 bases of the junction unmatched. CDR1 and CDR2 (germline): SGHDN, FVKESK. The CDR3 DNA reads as TGTGCCAGCAGGCAGTTTGCGGGAGGGTCAAATGAGCAGTTCTTC. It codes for CASRQFAGGSNEQFF.

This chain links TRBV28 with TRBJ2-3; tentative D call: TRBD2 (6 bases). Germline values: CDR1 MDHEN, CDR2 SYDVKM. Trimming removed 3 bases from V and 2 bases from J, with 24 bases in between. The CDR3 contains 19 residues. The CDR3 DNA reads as TGTGCCAGCAGTTTCATTCTAGCGATCCACACTCTCAACACAGATACGCAGTATTTT. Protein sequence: CASSFILAIHTLNTDTQYF. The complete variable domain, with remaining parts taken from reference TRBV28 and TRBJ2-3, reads DVKVTQSSRYLVKRTGEKVFLECVQDMDHENMFWYRQDPGLGLRLIYFSYDVKMKEKGDIPEGYSVSREKKERFSLILESASTNQTSMYLCASSFILAIHTLNTDTQYFGPGTRLTVL.

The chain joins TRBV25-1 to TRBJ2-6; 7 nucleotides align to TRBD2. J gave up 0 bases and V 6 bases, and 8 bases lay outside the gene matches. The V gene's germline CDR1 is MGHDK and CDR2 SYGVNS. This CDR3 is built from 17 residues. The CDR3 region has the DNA TGTGCCAGCAGCGGAGGACTAGTCCTCTCTGGGGCCAACGTCCTGACTTTC. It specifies CASSGGLVLSGANVLTF. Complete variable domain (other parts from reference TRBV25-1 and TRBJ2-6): EADIYQTPRYLVIGTGKKITLECSQTMGHDKMYWYQQDPGMELHLIHYSYGVNSTEKGDLSSESTVSRIRTEHFPLTLESARPSHTSQYLCASSGGLVLSGANVLTFGAGSRLTVL.

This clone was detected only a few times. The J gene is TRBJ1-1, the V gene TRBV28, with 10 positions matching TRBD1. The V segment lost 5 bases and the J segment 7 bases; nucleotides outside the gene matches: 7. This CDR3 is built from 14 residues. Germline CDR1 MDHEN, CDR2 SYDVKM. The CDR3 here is CASSLDRGRNEAFF. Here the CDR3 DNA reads TGTGCCAGCAGTCTCGACAGGGGGCGTAATGAAGCTTTCTTT.

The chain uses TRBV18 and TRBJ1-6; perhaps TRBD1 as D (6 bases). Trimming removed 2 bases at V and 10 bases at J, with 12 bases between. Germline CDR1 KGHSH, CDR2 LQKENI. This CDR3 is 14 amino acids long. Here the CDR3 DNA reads TGTGCCAGCTCACCAACAGGGCGTATATCACCCCTCCACTTT. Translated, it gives CASSPTGRISPLHF.

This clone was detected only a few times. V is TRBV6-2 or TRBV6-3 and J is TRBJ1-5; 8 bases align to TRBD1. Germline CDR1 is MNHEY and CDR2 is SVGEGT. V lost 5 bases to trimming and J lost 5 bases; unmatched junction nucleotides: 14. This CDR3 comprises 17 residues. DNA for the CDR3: TGTGCCAGCAGTGAGGTGTTCAGGGGGCGATTTGATCAGCCCCAGCATTTT. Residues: CASSEVFRGRFDQPQHF.

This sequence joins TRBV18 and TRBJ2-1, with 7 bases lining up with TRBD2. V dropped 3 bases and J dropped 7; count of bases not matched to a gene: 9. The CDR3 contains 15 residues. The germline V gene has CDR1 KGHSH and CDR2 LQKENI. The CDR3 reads CASSPRTSQSNEQFF. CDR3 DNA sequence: TGTGCCAGCTCACCCCGGACTAGTCAATCGAATGAGCAGTTCTTC.

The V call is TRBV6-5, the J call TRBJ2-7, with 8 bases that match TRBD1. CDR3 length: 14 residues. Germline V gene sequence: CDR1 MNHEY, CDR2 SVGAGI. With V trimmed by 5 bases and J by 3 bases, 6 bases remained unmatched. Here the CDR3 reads CASSPGTGIYEQYF. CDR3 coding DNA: TGTGCCAGCAGTCCGGGGACAGGAATCTACGAGCAGTACTTC.

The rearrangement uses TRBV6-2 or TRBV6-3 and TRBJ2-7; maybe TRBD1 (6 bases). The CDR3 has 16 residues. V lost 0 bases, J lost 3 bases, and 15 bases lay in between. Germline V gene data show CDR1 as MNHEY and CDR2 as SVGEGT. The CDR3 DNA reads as TGTGCCAGCAGTTACTCTATGACAGGTGAGGACTACGAGCAGTACTTC. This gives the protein CASSYSMTGEDYEQYF.